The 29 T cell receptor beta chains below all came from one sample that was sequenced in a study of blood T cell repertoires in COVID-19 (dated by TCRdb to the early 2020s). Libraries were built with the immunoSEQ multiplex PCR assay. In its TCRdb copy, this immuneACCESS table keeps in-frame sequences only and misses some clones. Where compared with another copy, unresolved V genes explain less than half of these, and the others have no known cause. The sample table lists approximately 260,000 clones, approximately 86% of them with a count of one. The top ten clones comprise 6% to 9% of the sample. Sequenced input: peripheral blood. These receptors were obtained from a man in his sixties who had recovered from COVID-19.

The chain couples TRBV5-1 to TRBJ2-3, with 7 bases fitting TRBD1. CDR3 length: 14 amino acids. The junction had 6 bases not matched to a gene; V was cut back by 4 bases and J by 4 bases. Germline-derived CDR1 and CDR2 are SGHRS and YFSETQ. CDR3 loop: CASSSRQGADTQYF. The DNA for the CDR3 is TGCGCCAGCAGCAGTCGACAGGGCGCAGATACGCAGTATTTT.

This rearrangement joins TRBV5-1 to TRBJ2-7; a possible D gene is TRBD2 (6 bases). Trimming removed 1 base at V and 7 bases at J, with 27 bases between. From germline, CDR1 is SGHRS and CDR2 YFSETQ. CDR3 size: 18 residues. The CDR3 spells CASSLMVRGAGLTGEQYF. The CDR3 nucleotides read TGCGCCAGCAGCTTGATGGTGCGCGGGGCAGGGTTAACGGGAGAGCAGTACTTC.

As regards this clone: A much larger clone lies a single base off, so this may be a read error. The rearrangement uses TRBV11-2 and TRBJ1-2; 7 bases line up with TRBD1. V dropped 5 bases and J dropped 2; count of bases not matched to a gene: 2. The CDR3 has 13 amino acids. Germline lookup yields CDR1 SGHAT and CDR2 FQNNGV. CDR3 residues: CASSPDRNYGYTF. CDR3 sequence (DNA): TGTGCCAGCAGCCCGGACAGGAACTATGGCTACACCTTC. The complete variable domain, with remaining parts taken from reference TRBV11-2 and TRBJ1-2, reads EAGVAQSPRYKIIEKRQSVAFWCNPISGHATLYWYQQILGQGPKLLIQFQNNGVVDDSQLPKDRFSAERLKGVDSTLKIQPAKLEDSAVYLCASSPDRNYGYTFGSGTRLTVV.

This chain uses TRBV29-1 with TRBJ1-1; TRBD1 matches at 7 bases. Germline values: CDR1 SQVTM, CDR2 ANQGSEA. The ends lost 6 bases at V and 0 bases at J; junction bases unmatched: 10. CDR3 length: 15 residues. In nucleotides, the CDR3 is TGCAGCGTAGATATCAGGACAGGTTTGAACACTGAAGCTTTCTTT. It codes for CSVDIRTGLNTEAFF.

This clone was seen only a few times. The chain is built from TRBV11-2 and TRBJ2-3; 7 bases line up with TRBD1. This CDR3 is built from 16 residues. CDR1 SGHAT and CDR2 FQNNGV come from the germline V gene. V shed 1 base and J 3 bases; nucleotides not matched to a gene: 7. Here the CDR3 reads CASSLGQGQMTDTQYF. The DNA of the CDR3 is TGTGCCAGCAGCTTAGGACAGGGTCAGATGACAGATACGCAGTATTTT.

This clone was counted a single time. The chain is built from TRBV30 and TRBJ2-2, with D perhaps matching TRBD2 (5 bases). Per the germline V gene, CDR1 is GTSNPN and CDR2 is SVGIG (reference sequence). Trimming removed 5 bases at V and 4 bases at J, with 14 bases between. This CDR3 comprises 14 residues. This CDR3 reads CAWLPGVGTGELFF. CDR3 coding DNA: TGTGCCTGGCTCCCCGGGGTCGGCACCGGGGAGCTGTTTTTT.

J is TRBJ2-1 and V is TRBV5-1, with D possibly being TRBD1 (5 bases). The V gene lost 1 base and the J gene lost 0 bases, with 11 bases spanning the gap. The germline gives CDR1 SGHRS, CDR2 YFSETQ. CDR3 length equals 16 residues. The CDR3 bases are TGCGCCAGCAGCTTGTTGCCAGACAGCTCCTACAATGAGCAGTTCTTC. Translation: CASSLLPDSSYNEQFF.

CDR3 sequence: CASSQWTVSPSLHF. The CDR3 nucleotides read TGTGCCAGCAGCCAATGGACAGTATCTCCATCCCTCCACTTT. The rearrangement uses TRBV3-1 (or the pseudogene TRBV3-2) and TRBJ1-6, with D possibly matching TRBD1 (6 bases). V dropped 2 bases and J dropped 14 bases, with 16 bases sitting between them. The CDR3 runs 14 residues. The germline CDR1 and CDR2 sequences are LGHDT and YNNKEL (reference sequence).

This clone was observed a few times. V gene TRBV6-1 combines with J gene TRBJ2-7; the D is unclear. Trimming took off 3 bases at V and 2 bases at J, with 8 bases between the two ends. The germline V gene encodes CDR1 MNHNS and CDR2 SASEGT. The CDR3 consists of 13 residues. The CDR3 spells CASSENRAYEQYF. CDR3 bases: TGTGCCAGCAGTGAGAACAGAGCCTACGAGCAGTACTTC.

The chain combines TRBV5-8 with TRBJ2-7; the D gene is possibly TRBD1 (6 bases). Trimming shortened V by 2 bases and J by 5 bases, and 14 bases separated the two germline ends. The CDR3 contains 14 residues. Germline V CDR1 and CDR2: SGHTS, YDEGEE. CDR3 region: CASSFYRELHEQYF. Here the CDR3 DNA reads TGTGCCAGCAGCTTTTACAGGGAATTGCACGAGCAGTACTTC.

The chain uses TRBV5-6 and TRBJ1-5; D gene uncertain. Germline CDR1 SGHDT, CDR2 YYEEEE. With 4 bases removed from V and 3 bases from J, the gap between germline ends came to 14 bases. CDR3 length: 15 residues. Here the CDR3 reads CASSRSQRYNQPQHF. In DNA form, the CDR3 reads TGTGCCAGCAGCCGCTCCCAGCGGTACAATCAGCCCCAGCATTTT.

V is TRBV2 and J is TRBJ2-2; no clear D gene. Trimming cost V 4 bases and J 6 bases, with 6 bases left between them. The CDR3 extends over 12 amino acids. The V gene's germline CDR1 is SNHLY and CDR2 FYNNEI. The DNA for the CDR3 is TGTGCCAGCAGTGGAGTTGCCGGGGAGCTGTTTTTT. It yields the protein CASSGVAGELFF. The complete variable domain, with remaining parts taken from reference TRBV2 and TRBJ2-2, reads EPEVTQTPSHQVTQMGQEVILRCVPISNHLYFYWYRQILGQKVEFLVSFYNNEISEKSEIFDDQFSVERPDGSNFTLKIRSTKLEDSAMYFCASSGVAGELFFGEGSRLTVL.

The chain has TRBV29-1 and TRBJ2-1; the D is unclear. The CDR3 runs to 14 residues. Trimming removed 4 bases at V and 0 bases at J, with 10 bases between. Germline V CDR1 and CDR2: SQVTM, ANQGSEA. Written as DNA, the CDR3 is TGCAGCGTTGCCCCGCGGCTCTCCTACAATGAGCAGTTCTTC. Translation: CSVAPRLSYNEQFF.

CDR3 loop: CASSPFATDTGELFF. DNA of the CDR3: TGTGCCAGCTCACCATTCGCTACGGACACCGGGGAGCTGTTTTTT. This sequence joins TRBV18 and TRBJ2-2; D is unclear. Trimming took 2 bases from V and 3 from J, leaving 10 bases between them. Germline assignment: CDR1 KGHSH and CDR2 LQKENI. CDR3 length: 15 amino acids.

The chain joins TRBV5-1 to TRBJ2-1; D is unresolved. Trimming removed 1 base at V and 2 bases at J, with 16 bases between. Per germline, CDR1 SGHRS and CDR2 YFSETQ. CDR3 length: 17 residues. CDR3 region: CASSLKSAARAYNEQFF. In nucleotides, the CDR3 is TGCGCCAGCAGCTTGAAATCTGCGGCCCGGGCCTACAATGAGCAGTTCTTC.

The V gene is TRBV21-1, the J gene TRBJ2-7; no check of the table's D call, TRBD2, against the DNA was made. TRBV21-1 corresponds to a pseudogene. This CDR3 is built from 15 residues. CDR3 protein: CASSKVSGGTYEQYF. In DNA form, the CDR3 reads TGTGCCAGCAGCAAAGTTAGCGGGGGGACCTACGAGCAGTACTTC.

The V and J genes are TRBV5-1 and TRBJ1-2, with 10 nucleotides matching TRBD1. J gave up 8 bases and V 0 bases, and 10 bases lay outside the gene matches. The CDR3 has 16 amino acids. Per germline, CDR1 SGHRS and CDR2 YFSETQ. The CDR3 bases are TGCGCCAGCAGCTTGGCGCCGGGACAGGGGAATGGCGGCTACACCTTC. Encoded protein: CASSLAPGQGNGGYTF.

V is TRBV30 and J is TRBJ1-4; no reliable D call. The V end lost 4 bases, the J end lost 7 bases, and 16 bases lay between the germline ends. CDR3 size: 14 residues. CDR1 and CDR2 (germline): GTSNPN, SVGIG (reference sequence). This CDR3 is CAWTDSSRGEKLFF. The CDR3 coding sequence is TGTGCCTGGACAGACTCTTCTCGGGGTGAAAAACTGTTTTTT.

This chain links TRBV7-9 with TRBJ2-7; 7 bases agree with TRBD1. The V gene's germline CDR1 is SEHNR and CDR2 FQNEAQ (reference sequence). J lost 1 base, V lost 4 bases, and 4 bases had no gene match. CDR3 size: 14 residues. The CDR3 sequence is CASSSDRQSYEQYF. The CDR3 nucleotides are TGTGCCAGCAGCTCGGACAGGCAATCCTACGAGCAGTACTTC.

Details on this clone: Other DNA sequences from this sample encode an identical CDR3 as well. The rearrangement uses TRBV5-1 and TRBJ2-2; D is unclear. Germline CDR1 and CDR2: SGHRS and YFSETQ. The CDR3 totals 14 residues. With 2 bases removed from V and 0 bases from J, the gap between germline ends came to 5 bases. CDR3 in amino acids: CASSLIANTGELFF. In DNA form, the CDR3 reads TGCGCCAGCAGCTTAATCGCGAACACCGGGGAGCTGTTTTTT.

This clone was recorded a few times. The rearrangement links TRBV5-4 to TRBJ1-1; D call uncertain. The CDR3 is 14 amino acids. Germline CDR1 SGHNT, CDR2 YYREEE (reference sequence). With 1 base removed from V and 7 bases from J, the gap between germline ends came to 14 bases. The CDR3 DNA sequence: TGTGCCAGCAGCTTGATTACAGCCACCAATGAAGCTTTCTTT. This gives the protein CASSLITATNEAFF.

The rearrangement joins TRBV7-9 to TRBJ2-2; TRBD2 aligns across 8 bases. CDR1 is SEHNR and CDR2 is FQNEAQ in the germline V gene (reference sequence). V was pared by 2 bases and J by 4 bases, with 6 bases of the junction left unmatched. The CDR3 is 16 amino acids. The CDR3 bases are TGTGCCAGCAGCTTACATAGCGGGGCGCTCACCGGGGAGCTGTTTTTT. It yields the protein CASSLHSGALTGELFF. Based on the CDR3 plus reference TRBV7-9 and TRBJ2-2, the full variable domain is DTGVSQNPRHKITKRGQNVTFRCDPISEHNRLYWYRQTLGQGPEFLTYFQNEAQLEKSRLLSDRFSAERPKGSFSTLEIQRTEQGDSAMYLCASSLHSGALTGELFFGEGSRLTVL.

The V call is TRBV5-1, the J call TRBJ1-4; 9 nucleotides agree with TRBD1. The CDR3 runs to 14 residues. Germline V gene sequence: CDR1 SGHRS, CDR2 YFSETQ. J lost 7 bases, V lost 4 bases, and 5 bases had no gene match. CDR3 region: CASSMTGGVEKLFF. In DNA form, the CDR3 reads TGCGCCAGCAGCATGACAGGGGGGGTTGAAAAACTGTTTTTT. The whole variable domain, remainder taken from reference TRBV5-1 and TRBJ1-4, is KAGVTQTPRYLIKTRGQQVTLSCSPISGHRSVSWYQQTPGQGLQFLFEYFSETQRNKGNFPGRFSGRQFSNSRSEMNVSTLELGDSALYLCASSMTGGVEKLFFGSGTQLSVL.

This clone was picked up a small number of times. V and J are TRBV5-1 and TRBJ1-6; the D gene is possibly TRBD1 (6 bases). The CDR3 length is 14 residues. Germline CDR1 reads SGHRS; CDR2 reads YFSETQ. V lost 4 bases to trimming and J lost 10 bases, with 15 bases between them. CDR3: CASSQDSLYSPLHF. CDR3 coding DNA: TGCGCCAGCAGCCAGGACAGTCTGTACTCACCCCTCCACTTT.

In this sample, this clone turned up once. The CDR3 DNA follows: TGTGCCAGCAGCTTAATGGGACAGGGCAATCAGCCCCAGCATTTT. Translated, it gives CASSLMGQGNQPQHF. The chain joins TRBV7-2 to TRBJ1-5; TRBD1 matches 8 bases. Trimming at V came to 2 bases and at J to 2 bases, leaving 2 bases not matched to a gene. From germline, CDR1 is SGHTA and CDR2 FQGNSA. The CDR3 loop spans 15 amino acids.

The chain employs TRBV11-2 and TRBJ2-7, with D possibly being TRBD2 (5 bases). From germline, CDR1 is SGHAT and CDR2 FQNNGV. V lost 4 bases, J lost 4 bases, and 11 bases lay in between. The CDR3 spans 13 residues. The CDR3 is CASSSTGGYEQYF. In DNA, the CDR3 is TGTGCCAGCAGCTCAACCGGAGGATACGAGCAGTACTTC.

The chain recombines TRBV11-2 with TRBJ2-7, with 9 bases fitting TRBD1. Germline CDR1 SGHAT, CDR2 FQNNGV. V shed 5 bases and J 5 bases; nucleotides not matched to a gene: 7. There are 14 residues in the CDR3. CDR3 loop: CASSRGQGLDEQYF. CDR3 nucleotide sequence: TGTGCCAGCAGCCGGGGACAGGGTCTGGACGAGCAGTACTTC.

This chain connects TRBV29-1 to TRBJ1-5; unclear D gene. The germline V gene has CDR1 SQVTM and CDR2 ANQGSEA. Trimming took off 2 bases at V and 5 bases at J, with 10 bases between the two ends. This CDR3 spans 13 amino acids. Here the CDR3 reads CSVEMSTDQPQHF. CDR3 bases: TGCAGCGTTGAAATGAGTACGGATCAGCCCCAGCATTTT.

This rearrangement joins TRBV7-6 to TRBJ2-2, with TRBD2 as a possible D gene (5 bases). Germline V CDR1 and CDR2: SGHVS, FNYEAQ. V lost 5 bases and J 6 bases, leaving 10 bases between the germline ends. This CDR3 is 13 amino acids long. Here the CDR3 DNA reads TGTGCCAGCAGCCCGCCGGAGGCCGGGGAGCTGTTTTTT. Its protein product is CASSPPEAGELFF. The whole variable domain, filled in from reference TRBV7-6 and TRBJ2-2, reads GAGVSQSPRYKVTKRGQDVALRCDPISGHVSLYWYRQALGQGPEFLTYFNYEAQQDKSGLPNDRFSAERPEGSISTLTIQRTEQRDSAMYRCASSPPEAGELFFGEGSRLTVL.